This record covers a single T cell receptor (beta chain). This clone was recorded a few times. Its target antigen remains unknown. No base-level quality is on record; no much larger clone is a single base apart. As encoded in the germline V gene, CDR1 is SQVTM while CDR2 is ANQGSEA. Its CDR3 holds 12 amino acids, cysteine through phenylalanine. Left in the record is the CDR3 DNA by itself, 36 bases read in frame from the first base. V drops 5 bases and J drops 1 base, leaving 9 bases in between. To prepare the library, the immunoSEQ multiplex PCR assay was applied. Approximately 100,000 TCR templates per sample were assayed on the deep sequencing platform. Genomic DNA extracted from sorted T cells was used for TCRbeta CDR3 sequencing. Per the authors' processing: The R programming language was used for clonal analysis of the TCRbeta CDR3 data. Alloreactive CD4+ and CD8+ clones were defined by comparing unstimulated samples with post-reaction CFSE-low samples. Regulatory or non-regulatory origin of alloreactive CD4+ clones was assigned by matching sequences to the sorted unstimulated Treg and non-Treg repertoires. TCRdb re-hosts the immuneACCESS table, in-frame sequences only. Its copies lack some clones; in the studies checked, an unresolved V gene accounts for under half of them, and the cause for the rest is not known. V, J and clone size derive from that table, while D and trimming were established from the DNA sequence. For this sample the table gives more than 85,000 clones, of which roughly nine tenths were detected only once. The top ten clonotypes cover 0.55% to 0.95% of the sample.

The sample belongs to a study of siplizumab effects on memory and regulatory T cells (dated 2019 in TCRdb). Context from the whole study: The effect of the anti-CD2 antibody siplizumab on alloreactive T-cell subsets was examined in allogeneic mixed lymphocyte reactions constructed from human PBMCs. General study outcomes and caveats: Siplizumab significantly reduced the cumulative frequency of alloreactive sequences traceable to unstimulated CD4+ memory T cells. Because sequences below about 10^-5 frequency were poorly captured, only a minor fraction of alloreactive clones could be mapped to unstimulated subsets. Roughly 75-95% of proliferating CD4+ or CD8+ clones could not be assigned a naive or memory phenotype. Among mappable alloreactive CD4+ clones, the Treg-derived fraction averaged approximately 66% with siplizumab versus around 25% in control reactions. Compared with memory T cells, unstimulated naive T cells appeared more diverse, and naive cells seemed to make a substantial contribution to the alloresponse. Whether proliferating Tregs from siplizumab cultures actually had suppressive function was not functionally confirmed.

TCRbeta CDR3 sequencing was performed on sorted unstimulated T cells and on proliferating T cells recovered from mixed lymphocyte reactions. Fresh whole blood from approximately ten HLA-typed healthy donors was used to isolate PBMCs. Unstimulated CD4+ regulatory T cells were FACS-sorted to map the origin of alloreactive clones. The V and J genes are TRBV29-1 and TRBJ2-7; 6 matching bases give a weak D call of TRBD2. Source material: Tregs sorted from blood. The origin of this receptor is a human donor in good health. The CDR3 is CSVISGSYEQYF. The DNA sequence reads TGCAGCGTTATTAGCGGATCCTACGAGCAGTACTTC.